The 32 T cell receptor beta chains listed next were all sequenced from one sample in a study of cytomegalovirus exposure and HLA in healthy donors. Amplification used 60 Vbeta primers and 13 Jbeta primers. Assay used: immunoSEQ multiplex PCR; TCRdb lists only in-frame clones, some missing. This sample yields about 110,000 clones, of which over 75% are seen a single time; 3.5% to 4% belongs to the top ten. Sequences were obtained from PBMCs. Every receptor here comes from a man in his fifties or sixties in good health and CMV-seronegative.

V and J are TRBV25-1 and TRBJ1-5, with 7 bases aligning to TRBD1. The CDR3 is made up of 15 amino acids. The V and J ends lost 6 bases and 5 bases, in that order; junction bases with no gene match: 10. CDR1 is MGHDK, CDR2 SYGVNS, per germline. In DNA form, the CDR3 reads TGTGCCAGCAGCTCAGGACAGGCGTGGGATCAGCCCCAGCATTTT. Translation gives CASSSGQAWDQPQHF.

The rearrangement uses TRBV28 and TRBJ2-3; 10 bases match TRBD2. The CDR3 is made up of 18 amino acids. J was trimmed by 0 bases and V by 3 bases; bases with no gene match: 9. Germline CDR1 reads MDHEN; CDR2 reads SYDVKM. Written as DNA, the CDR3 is TGTGCCAGCAGTTTGGTGAGCGGGGGGGCCCCTAGCACAGATACGCAGTATTTT. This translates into CASSLVSGGAPSTDTQYF.

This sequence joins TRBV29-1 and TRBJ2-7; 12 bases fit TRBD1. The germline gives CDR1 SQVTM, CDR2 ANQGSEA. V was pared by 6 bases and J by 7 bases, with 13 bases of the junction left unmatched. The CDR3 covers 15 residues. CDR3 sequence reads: CSVFTGGQGAREQYF. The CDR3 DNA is TGCAGCGTCTTTACCGGGGGACAGGGGGCGCGGGAGCAGTACTTC.

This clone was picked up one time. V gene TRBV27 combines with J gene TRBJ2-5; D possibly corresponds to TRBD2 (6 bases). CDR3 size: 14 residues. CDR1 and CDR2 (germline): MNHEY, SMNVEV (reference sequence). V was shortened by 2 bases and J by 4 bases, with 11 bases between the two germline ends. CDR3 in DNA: TGTGCCAGCAGTTTAAGGCGGGGCGGAGAGACCCAGTACTTC. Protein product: CASSLRRGGETQYF.

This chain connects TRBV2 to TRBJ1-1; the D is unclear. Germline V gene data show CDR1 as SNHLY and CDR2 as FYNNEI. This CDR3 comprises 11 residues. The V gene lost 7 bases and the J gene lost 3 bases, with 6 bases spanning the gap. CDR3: CASTYHTEAFF. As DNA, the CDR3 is TGTGCCAGCACCTATCACACTGAAGCTTTCTTT.

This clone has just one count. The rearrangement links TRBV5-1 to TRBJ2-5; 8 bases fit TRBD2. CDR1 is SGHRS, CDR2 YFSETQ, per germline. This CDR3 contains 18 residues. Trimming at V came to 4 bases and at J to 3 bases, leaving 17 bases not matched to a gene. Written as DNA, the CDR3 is TGCGCCAGCAGCCTGGCCAGCGGGGGAATAGGAGGGGAAGAGACCCAGTACTTC. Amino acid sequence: CASSLASGGIGGEETQYF.

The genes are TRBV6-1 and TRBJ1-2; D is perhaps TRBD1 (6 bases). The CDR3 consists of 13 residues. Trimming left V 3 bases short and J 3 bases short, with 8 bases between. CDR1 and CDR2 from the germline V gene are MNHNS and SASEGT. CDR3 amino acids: CASSEQGHYGYTF. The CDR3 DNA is TGTGCCAGCAGTGAGCAGGGGCACTATGGCTACACCTTC.

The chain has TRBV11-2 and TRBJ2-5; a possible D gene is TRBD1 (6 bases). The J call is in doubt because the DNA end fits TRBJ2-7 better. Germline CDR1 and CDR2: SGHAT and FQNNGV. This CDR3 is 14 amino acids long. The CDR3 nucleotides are TGTGCCAGCGGAGTACAGGGAAACTCCTACGAGCAGTACTTC. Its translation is CASGVQGNSYEQYF.

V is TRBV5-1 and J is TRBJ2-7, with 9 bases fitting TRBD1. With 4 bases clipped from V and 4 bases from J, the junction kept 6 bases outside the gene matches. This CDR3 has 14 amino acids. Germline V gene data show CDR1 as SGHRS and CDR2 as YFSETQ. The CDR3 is CASSPQGAGYEQYF. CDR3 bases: TGCGCCAGCAGCCCACAGGGGGCCGGGTACGAGCAGTACTTC.

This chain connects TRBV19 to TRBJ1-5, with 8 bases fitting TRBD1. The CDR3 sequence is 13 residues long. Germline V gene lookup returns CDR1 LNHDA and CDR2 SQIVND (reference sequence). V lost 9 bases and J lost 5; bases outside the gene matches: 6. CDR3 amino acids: CARLDRVHQPQHF. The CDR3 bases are TGTGCCAGGCTGGACAGGGTGCATCAGCCCCAGCATTTT.

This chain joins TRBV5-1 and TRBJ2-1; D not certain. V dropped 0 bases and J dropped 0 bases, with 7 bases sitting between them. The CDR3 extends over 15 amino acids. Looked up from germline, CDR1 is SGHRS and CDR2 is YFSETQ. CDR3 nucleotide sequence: TGCGCCAGCAGCTTGGGCCGTAGCTCCTACAATGAGCAGTTCTTC. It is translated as CASSLGRSSYNEQFF.

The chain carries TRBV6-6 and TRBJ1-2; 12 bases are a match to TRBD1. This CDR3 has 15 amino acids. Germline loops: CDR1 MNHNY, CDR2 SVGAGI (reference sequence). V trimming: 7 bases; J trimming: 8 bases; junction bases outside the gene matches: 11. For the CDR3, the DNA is TGTGCCAGCACCCCTGGGACAGGGGGCGGGAAGGGCTACACCTTC. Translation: CASTPGTGGGKGYTF.

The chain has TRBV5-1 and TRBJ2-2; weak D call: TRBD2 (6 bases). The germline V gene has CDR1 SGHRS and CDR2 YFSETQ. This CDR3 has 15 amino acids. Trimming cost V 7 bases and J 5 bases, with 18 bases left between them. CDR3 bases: TGCGCCAGCGGACAAGCGGGTTCGGGGACCGGGGAGCTGTTTTTT. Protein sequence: CASGQAGSGTGELFF.

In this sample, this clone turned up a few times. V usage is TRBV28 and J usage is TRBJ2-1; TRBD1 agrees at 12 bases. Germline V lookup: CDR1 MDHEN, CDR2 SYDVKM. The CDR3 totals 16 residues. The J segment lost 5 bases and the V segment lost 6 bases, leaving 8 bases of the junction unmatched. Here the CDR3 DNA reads TGTGCCAGCAGGCGGGACAGGGGGCTTGACCACAATGAGCAGTTCTTC. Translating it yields CASRRDRGLDHNEQFF.

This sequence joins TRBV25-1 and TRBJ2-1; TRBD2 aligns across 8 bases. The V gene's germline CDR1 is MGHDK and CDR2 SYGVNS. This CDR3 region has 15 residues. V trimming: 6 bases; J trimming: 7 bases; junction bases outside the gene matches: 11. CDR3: CASSRAGGGRNEQFF. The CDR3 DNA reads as TGTGCCAGCAGCCGAGCTGGCGGGGGGAGGAATGAGCAGTTCTTC.

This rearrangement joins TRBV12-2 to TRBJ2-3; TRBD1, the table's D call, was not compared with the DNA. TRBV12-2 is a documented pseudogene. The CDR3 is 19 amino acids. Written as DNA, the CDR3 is TGTGCAAGTCGCTCCTTATTTGGGGACAGCAACTCTAGCACAGATACGCAGTATTTT. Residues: CASRSLFGDSNSSTDTQYF.

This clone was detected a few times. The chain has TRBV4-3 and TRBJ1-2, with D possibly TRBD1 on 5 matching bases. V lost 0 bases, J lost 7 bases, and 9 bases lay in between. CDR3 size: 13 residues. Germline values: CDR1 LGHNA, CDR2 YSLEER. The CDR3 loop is CASSQDRVGGYTF. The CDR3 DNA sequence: TGCGCCAGCAGCCAAGACAGGGTGGGTGGCTACACCTTC.

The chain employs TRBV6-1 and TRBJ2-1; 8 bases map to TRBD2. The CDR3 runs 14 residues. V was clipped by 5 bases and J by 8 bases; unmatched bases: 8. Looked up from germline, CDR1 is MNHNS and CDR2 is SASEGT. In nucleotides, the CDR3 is TGTGCCAGCAGTCCGGGACTAGAAGTCGATGAGCAGTTCTTC. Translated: CASSPGLEVDEQFF.

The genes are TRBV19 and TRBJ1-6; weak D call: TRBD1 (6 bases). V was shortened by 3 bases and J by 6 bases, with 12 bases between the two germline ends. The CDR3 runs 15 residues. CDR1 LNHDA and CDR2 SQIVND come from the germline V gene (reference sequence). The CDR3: CASSMTQGGNSPLHF. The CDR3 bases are TGTGCCAGTAGTATGACACAGGGTGGTAATTCACCCCTCCACTTT.

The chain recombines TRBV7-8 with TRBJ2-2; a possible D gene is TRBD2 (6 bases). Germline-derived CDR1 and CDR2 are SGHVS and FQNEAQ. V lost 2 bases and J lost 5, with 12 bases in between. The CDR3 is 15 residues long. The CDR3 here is CASSLSPRGTGELFF. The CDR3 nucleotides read TGTGCCAGCAGCTTATCCCCCCGGGGGACCGGGGAGCTGTTTTTT.

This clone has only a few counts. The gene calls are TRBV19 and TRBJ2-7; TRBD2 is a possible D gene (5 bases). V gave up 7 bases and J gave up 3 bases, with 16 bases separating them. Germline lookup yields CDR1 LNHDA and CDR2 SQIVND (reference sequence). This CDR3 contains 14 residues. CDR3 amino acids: CASNRGPSYYEQYF. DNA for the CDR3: TGTGCCAGTAATAGAGGGCCCTCCTACTACGAGCAGTACTTC.

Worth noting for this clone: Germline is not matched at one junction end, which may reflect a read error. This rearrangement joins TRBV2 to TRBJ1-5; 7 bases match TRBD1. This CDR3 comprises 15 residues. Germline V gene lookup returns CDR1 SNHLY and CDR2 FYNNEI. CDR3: CASREGQYSNQPQNF. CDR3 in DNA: TGTGCCAGCAGAGAGGGACAGTATAGCAATCAGCCCCAGAATTTT.

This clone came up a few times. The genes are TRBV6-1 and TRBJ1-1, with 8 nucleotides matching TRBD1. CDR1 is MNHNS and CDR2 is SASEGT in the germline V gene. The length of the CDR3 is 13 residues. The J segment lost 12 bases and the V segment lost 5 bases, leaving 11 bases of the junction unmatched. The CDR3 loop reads CASSQNRQGSTFF. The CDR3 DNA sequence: TGTGCCAGCAGTCAAAACCGACAGGGGTCGACTTTCTTT.

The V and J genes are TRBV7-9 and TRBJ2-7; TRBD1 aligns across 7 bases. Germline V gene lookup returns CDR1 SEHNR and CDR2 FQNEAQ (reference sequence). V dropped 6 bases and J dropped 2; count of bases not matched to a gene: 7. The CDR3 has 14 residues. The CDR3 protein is CASSQEQGPYEQYF. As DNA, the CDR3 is TGTGCCAGCAGTCAAGAACAGGGGCCCTACGAGCAGTACTTC.

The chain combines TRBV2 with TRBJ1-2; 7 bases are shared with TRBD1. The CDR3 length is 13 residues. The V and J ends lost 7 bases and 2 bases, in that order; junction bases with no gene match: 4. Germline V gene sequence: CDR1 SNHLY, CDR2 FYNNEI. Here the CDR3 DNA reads TGTGCCAGCAAAGGACAGGCCAACTATGGCTACACCTTC. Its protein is CASKGQANYGYTF.

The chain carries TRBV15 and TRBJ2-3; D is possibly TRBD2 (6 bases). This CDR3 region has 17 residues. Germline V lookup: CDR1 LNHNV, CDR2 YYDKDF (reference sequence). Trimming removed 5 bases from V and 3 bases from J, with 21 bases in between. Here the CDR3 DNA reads TGTGCCACCAGCCCACGTTGGGGGGTCTCTTTGACAGATACGCAGTATTTT. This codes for CATSPRWGVSLTDTQYF.

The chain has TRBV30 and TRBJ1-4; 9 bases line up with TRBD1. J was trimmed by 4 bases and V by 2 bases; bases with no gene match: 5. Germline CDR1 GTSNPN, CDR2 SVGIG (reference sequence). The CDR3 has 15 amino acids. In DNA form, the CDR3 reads TGTGCCTGGAGTCGGGACAGGGTACTTAATGAAAAACTGTTTTTT. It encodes CAWSRDRVLNEKLFF.

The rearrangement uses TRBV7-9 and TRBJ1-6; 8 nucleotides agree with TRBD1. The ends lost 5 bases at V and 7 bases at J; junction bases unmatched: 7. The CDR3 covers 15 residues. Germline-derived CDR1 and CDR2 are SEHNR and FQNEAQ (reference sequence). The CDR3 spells CASSIGQGGNSPLHF. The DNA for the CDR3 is TGTGCCAGCAGCATCGGACAGGGTGGGAATTCACCCCTCCACTTT.

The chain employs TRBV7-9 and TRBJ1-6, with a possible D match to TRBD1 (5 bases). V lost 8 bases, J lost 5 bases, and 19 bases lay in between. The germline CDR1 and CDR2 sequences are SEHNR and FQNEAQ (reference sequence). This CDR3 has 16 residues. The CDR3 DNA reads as TGTGCCAGCGGATCCCGGGGGACGCAGGATAATTCACCCCTCCACTTT. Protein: CASGSRGTQDNSPLHF.

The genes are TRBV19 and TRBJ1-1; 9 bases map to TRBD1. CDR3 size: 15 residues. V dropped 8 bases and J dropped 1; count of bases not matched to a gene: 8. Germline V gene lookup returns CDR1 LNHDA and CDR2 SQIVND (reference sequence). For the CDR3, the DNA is TGTGCCAGTGGCCGGGACAGGGTAGGGAACACTGAAGCTTTCTTT. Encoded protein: CASGRDRVGNTEAFF.

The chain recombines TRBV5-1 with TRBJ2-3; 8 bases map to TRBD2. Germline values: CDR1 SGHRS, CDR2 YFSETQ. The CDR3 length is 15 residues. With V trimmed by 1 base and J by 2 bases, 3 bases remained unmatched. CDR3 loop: CASSLRGGITDTQYF. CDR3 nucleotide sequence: TGCGCCAGCAGCTTGCGGGGGGGGATCACAGATACGCAGTATTTT.

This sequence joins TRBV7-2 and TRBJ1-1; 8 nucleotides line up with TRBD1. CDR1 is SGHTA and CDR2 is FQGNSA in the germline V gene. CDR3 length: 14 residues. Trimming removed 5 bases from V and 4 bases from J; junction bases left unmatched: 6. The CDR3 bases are TGTGCCAGCAGCATACGACAGGGGAGCACTGAAGCTTTCTTT. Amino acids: CASSIRQGSTEAFF. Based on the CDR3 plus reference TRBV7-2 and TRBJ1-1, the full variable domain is GAGVSQSPSNKVTEKGKDVELRCDPISGHTALYWYRQSLGQGLEFLIYFQGNSAPDKSGLPSDRFSAERTGGSVSTLTIQRTQQEDSAVYLCASSIRQGSTEAFFGQGTRLTVV.